This T cell receptor beta chain was retrieved from a study of cytomegalovirus exposure and HLA in healthy donors. The PCR was carried out with 60 Vbeta primers and 13 Jbeta primers. The data were produced by immunoSEQ multiplex PCR, yet TCRdb's version contains in-frame clones alone and is incomplete. This table holds 110,000 or so clones, over 65% found once. The trim removed 5 bases at V and 4 bases at J, leaving 13 bases unmatched. There are 19 residues in the CDR3. Germline V gives CDR1 SGHVS, CDR2 FNYEAQ. Likely unrecorded immune exposures existed in these nominally healthy donors. This clone appeared a few times.

The chain recombines TRBV7-6 with TRBJ2-2, with 13 bases fitting TRBD2. Sequences were obtained from PBMCs. This TCR derives from a woman in her fifties or sixties in good health and CMV-seropositive. The CDR3 coding sequence is TGTGCCAGCAGCCACAGCGGGGGACTAGCGGGGTTAAGCACCGGGGAGCTGTTTTTT. Translation: CASSHSGGLAGLSTGELFF.